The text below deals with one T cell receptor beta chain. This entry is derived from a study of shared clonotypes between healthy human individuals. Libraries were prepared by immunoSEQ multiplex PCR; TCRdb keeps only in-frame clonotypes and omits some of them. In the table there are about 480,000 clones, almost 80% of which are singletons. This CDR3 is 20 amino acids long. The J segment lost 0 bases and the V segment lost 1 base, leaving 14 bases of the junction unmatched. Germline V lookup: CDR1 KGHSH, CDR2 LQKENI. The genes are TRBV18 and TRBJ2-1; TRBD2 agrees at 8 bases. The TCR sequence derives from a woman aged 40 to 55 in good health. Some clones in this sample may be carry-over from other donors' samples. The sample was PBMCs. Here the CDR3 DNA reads TGTGCCAGCTCACCACGTCCGGGAGGGTCTGACCCCAGCTCCTACAATGAGCAGTTCTTC. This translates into CASSPRPGGSDPSSYNEQFF. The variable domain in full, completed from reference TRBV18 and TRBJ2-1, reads NAGVMQNPRHLVRRRGQEARLRCSPMKGHSHVYWYRQLPEEGLKFMVYLQKENIIDESGMPKERFSAEFPKEGPSILRIQQVVRGDSAAYFCASSPRPGGSDPSSYNEQFFGPGTRLTVL.